This TCR beta chain came from a study of identical twins. This clonotype was counted many times. CDR1 is SEHNR, CDR2 FQNEAQ, per germline (reference sequence). The V and J ends lost 8 bases and 3 bases, in that order; junction bases with no gene match: 12. The CDR3 has 16 residues. TCRdb re-analysed the 5' RACE reads in MiXCR, keeping a single row per CDR3 protein. Here the sample spans about 250,000 distinct CDR3 sequences, about 9% being singletons. These data were likewise used in another study, on yellow fever vaccine responses in identical twins.

The sample comprised CD8+ T cells sorted from blood. This receptor was taken from a woman between 18 and 30 years old in good health. The V and J genes are TRBV7-9 and TRBJ2-1; 8 positions agree with TRBD2. The CDR3 nucleotides read TGTGCCAGCGTATTTAGCGGGACCTCAAACTACAATGAGCAGTTCTTC. Translating it yields CASVFSGTSNYNEQFF.